These 3 T cell receptor beta chains came from one sample sequenced in a study of blood T cell repertoires in COVID-19. TCRdb's copy holds only in-frame clones and misses some; the assay was immunoSEQ multiplex PCR. This table has 200,000 or so clones, 81% appearing once. The sequencing sample was made of peripheral blood. These receptor sequences come from a woman of 80 years or more with COVID-19, enrolled during active disease.

This clone has just one count. This chain uses TRBV20-1 with TRBJ1-3; D remains ambiguous. CDR3 length: 14 residues. The V end was cut by 3 bases, the J end by 0 bases, with 9 bases between. Germline CDR1 reads DFQATT; CDR2 reads SNEGSKA (reference sequence). CDR3 nucleotide sequence: TGCAGTGCTAGTTTTGGGAGCTCTGGAAACACCATATATTTT. This encodes CSASFGSSGNTIYF.

The V gene is TRBV5-1, the J gene TRBJ1-3; D is uncertain. Germline values: CDR1 SGHRS, CDR2 YFSETQ. V lost 1 base to trimming and J lost 3 bases, with 14 bases between them. The CDR3 is made up of 16 amino acids. CDR3 sequence (DNA): TGCGCCAGCAGCTTGACGGGTCATAGCTTTGGAAACACCATATATTTT. The encoded protein is CASSLTGHSFGNTIYF.

The chain employs TRBV24-1 and TRBJ1-1, with 8 bases identical to TRBD1. Trimming cost V 4 bases and J 1 base; bases outside gene matches: 4. Germline V lookup: CDR1 KGHDR, CDR2 SFDVKD. CDR3 length equals 15 residues. In DNA form, the CDR3 reads TGTGCCACCAGTGACCCCGGGACAGGGAACACTGAAGCTTTCTTT. Translating it yields CATSDPGTGNTEAFF.